This T cell receptor beta chain was captured in a study of blood T cell repertoires in COVID-19. The V end lost 6 bases, the J end lost 2 bases, and 13 bases lay between the germline ends. The CDR3 extends over 14 amino acids. The germline V gene encodes CDR1 SGHTS and CDR2 YDEGEE. Clones were read by immunoSEQ multiplex PCR, and TCRdb kept only the in-frame ones, dropping some. The sample holds under 200,000 clones, roughly nine tenths seen once. Input material: peripheral blood. V usage is TRBV5-8 and J usage is TRBJ2-3; D might be TRBD2 (7 bases). This receptor was taken from a man in his forties or fifties with acute or convalescent COVID-19. CDR3 region: CASNGGRDTDTQYF. The DNA of the CDR3 is TGTGCCAGCAACGGGGGGCGCGACACAGATACGCAGTATTTT.